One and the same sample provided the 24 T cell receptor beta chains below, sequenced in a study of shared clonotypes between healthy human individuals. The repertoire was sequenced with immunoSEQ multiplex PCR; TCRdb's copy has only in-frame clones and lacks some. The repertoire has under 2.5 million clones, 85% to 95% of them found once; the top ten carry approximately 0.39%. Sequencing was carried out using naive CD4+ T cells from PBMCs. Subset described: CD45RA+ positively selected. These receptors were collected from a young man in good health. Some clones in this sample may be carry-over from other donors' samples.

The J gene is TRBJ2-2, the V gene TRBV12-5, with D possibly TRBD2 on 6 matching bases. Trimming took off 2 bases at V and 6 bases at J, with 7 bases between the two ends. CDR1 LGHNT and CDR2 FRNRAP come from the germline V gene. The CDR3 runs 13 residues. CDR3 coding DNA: TGTGCTAGTGGTTTGAGCGGGCCCGGGGAGCTGTTTTTT. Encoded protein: CASGLSGPGELFF.

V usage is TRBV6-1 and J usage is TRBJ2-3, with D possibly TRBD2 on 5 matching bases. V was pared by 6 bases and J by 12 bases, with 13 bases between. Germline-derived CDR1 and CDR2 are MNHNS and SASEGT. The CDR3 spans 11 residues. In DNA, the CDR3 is TGTGCCAGCAGCCTAGGACGGGGTCAGTATTTT. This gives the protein CASSLGRGQYF.

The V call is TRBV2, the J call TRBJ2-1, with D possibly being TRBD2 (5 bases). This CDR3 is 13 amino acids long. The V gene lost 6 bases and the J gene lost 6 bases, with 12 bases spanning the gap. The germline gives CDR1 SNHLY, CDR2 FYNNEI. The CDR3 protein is CASRLAEGNEQFF. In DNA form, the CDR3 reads TGTGCCAGCAGACTCGCTGAGGGCAATGAGCAGTTCTTC.

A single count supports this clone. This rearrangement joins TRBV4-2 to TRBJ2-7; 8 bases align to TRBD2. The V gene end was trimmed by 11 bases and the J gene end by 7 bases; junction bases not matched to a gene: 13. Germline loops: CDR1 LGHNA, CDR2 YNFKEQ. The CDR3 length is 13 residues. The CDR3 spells CAAGGGSTGEQYF. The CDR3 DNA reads TGTGCCGCGGGCGGGGGGAGTACGGGAGAGCAGTACTTC.

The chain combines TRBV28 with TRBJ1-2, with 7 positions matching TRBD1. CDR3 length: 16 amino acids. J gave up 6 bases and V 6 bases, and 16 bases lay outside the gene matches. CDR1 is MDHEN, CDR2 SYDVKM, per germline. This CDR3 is CASSYAQGVKVDGYTF. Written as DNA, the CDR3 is TGTGCCAGCAGCTATGCTCAGGGGGTAAAGGTTGATGGCTACACCTTC.

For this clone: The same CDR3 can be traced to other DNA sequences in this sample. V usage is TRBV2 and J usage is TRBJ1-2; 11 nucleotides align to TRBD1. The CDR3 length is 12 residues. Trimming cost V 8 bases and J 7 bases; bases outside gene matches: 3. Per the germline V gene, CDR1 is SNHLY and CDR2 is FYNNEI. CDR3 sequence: CASGQGAGGYTF. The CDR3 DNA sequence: TGTGCCAGCGGACAGGGGGCAGGTGGCTACACCTTC.

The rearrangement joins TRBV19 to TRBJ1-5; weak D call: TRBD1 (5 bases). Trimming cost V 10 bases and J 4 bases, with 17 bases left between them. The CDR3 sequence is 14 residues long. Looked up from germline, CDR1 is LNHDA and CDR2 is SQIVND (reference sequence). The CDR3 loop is CATPRGGRNQPQHF. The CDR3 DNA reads TGTGCCACCCCCCGGGGGGGTCGAAATCAGCCCCAGCATTTT.

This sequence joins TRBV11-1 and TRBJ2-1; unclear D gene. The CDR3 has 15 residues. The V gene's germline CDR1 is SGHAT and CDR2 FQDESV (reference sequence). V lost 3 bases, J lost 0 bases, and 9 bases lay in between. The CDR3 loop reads CASSFTVSSYNEQFF. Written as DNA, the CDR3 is TGTGCCAGCAGCTTCACCGTGAGCTCCTACAATGAGCAGTTCTTC.

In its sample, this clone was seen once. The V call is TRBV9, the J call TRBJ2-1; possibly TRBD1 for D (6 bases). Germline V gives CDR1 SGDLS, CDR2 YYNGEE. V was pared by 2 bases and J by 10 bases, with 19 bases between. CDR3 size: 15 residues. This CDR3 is CASSVLTATGPEQFF. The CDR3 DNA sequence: TGTGCCAGCAGCGTTCTCACAGCGACAGGACCCGAGCAGTTCTTC.

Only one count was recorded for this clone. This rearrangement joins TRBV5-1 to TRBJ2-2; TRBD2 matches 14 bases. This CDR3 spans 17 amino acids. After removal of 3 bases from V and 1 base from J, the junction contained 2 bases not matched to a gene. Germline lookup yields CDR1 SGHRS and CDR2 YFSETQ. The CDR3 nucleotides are TGCGCCAGCAGCTCGACTAGCGGGAGGGTGAACACCGGGGAGCTGTTTTTT. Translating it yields CASSSTSGRVNTGELFF.

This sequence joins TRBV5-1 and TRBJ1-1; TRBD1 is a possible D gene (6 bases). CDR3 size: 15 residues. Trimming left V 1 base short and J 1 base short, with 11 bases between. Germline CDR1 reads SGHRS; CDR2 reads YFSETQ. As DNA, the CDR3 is TGCGCCAGCAGCTTGAGGTTGGGACAGAACACTGAAGCTTTCTTT. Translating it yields CASSLRLGQNTEAFF.

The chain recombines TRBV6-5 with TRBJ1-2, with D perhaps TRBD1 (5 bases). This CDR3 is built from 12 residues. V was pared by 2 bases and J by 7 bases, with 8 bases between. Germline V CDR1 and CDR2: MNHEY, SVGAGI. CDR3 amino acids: CASSYPGGGYTF. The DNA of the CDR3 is TGTGCCAGCAGTTACCCGGGGGGTGGCTACACCTTC.

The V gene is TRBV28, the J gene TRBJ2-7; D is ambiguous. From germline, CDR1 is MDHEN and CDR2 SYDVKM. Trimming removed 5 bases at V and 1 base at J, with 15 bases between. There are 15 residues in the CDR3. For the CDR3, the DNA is TGTGCCAGCAGTCTCGACTTCTCCTCATCCTACGAGCAGTACTTC. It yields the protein CASSLDFSSSYEQYF.

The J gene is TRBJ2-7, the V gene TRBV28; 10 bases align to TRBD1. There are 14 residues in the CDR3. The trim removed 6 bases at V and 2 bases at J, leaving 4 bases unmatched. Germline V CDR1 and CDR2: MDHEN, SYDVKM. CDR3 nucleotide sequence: TGTGCCAGCAGAGGACAGGGGGGGGCCTACGAGCAGTACTTC. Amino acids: CASRGQGGAYEQYF.

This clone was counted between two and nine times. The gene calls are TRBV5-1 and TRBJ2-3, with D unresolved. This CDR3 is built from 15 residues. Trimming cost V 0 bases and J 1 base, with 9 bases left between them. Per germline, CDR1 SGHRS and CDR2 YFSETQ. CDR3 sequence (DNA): TGCGCCAGCAGCTTGGCGGGCAGACGCACAGATACGCAGTATTTT. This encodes CASSLAGRRTDTQYF.

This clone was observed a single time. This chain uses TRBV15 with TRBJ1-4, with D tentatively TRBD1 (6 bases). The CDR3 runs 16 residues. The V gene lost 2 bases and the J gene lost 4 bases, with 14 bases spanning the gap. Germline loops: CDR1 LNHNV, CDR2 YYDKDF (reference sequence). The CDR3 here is CATSRTSGTYNEKLFF. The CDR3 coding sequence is TGTGCCACCAGCAGAACCTCCGGGACATATAATGAAAAACTGTTTTTT. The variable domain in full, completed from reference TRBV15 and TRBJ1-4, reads DAMVIQNPRYQVTQFGKPVTLSCSQTLNHNVMYWYQQKSSQAPKLLFHYYDKDFNNEADTPDNFQSRRPNTSFCFLDIRSPGLGDTAMYLCATSRTSGTYNEKLFFGSGTQLSVL.

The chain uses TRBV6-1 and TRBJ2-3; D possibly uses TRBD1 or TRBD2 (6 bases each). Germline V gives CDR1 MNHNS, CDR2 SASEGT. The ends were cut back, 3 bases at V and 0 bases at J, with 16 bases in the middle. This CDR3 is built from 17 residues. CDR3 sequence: CASSDRPWGASTDTQYF. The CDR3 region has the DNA TGTGCCAGCAGTGACAGGCCGTGGGGGGCGAGCACAGATACGCAGTATTTT.

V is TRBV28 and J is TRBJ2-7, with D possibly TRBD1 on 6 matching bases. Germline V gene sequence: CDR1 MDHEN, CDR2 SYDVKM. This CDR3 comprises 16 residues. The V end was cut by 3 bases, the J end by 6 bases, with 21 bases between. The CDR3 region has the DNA TGTGCCAGCAGTTTCCTCAAAACAGGGCGTTGGCCCGAGCAGTACTTC. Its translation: CASSFLKTGRWPEQYF.

The CDR3: CASSGTAPYEQYF. The CDR3 coding sequence is TGTGCCAGCAGCGGGACGGCCCCCTACGAGCAGTACTTC. The J gene is TRBJ2-7, the V gene TRBV5-4; D is tentatively TRBD1 or TRBD2 (5 bases each). Trimming took 4 bases from V and 2 from J, leaving 10 bases between them. CDR1 is SGHNT and CDR2 is YYREEE in the germline V gene (reference sequence). This CDR3 spans 13 amino acids.

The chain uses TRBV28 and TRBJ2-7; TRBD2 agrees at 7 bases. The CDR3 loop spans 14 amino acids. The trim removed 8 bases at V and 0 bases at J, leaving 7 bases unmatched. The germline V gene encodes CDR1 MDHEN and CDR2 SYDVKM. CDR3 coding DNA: TGTGCCAGCGGTAAAGCGGGGCACTCCTACGAGCAGTACTTC. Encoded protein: CASGKAGHSYEQYF.

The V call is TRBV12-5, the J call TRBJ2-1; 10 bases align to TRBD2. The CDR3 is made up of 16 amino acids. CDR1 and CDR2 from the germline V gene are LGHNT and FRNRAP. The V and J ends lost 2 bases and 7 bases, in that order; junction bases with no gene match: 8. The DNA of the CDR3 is TGTGCTAGTGGTTTGATGCTAGCGGGAGTCGGAAATGAGCAGTTCTTC. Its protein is CASGLMLAGVGNEQFF.

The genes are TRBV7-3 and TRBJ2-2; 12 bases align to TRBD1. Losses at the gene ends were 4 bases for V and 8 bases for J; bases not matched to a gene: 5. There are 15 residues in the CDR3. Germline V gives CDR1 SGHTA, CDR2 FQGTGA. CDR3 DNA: TGTGCCAGCAGCTCCCGGGACAGGGGGCCGGGGGAGCTGTTTTTT. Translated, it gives CASSSRDRGPGELFF.

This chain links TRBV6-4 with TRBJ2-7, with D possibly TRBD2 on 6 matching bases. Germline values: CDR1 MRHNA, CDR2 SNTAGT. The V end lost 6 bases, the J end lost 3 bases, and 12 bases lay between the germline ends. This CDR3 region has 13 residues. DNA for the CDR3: TGTGCCAGCAGCAGGGAGGTTAACTACGAGCAGTACTTC. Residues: CASSREVNYEQYF.

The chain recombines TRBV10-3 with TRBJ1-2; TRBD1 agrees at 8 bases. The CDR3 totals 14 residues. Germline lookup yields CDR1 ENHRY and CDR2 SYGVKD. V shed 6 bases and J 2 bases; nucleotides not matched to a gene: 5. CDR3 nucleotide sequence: TGTGCCATCAGGGCCCAGGGGGCGAACTATGGCTACACCTTC. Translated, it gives CAIRAQGANYGYTF.